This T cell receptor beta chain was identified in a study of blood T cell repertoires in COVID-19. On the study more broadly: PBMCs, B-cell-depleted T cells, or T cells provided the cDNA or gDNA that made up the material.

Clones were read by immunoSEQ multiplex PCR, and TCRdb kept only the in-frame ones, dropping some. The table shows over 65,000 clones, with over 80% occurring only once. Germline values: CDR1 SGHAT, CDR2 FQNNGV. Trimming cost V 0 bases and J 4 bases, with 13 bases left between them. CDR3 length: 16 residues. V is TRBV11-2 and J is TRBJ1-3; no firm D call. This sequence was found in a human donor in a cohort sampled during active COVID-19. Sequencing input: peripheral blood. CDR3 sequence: CASSLDRGYQGNTIYF. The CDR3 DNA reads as TGTGCCAGCAGCTTAGACCGAGGCTATCAGGGAAACACCATATATTTT.